The present T cell receptor (beta chain) was sequenced within a study of shared clonotypes between healthy human individuals. The data were produced by immunoSEQ multiplex PCR, yet TCRdb's version contains in-frame clones alone and is incomplete. The table records roughly 2.1 million clones, about 93% of them present only once. The naive CD8 subset, CD45RO-negative cells positively selected for CCR7, excluded terminally differentiated effector memory CD45RA+ cells. This CDR3 region has 21 residues. The V end was cut by 3 bases, the J end by 4 bases, with 30 bases between. The V gene's germline CDR1 is ENHRY and CDR2 SYGVKD.

This receptor was obtained from a man aged 18 to 29 in good health. Some clones in this sample may be carry-over from other donors' samples. The sample taken for sequencing was naive CD8+ T cells from PBMCs. The V and J genes are TRBV10-3 and TRBJ2-2; the D gene is possibly TRBD1 (5 bases). The CDR3 here is CAISDYFAGQGSLRGTGELFF. CDR3 DNA sequence: TGTGCCATCAGTGATTACTTCGCAGGCCAGGGATCCCTACGAGGCACCGGGGAGCTGTTTTTT.